A selection of T cell receptor beta chains follows, all from one sample in a study of tumor-infiltrating lymphocytes in oesophageal squamous cell carcinoma. TCRdb reprocessed the PCR reads via MiXCR and lists one record per CDR3 protein. The profile covers approximately 10,000 distinct CDR3 sequences, with around 50% appearing a single time and more than 20% taken by the ten largest. Sample: esophageal tumor tissue. These receptors originate from a male donor with esophageal squamous cell carcinoma. Both conserved end residues are part of each CDR3. A D gene is named only where the DNA matches it firmly. Rows give clone size only sometimes, using once, few, many, or a class for an expanded clone.

abundance,d_gene,j_gene,v_gene,CDR3aa,CDR3nt
.,.,TRBJ2-3,TRBV7-6,CASSLARGDTQYF,TGTGCCAGCAGCTTAGCGAGGGGAGATACGCAGTATTTT
.,TRBD1,TRBJ2-1,TRBV7-3,CASSLIGGQGYNEQFF,TGTGCCAGCAGCTTAATAGGTGGACAGGGGTACAATGAGCAGTTCTTC
.,.,TRBJ2-7,TRBV7-8,CASSLAEEYEQYF,TGTGCCAGCAGCTTAGCAGAGGAATACGAGCAGTACTTC
once,TRBD1,TRBJ2-3,TRBV12-5,CASGSGQGAVSDTQYF,TGTGCTAGTGGTTCTGGACAGGGGGCTGTCTCAGATACGCAGTATTTT
.,.,TRBJ2-6,TRBV7-6,CASSLGGATGANVLTF,TGTGCCAGCAGCTTAGGAGGAGCGACTGGGGCCAACGTCCTGACTTTC
few,.,TRBJ2-5,TRBV6-1,CASSATYSNHEQYF,TGTGCCAGCAGTGCGACCTACAGTAACCATGAGCAGTACTTC
.,.,TRBJ2-1,TRBV7-2,CASSPWAVGGEQFF,TGTGCCAGCAGCCCCTGGGCGGTTGGTGGTGAGCAGTTCTTC
.,.,TRBJ1-5,TRBV2,CASSVFGNQPQHF,TGTGCCAGCAGCGTTTTTGGCAATCAGCCCCAGCATTTT
.,TRBD2,TRBJ2-1,TRBV7-3,CASSLVTSGGNNEQFF,TGTGCCAGCAGCTTAGTCACTAGCGGGGGAAACAATGAGCAGTTCTTC
few,TRBD2,TRBJ2-5,TRBV7-9,CASSLLGLAGKETQYF,TGTGCCAGCAGCTTATTGGGACTAGCGGGGAAAGAGACCCAGTACTTC
.,TRBD2,TRBJ2-5,TRBV7-6,CASSSGGGETQYF,TGTGCCAGCAGTAGTGGGGGGGGAGAGACCCAGTACTTC
.,TRBD2,TRBJ2-3,TRBV7-4,CASSDYGTSGSHEQYF,TGTGCCAGCAGCGATTACGGGACTAGCGGGAGCCACGAGCAGTACTTT
.,.,TRBJ2-5,TRBV7-2,CASSLLASEGEQYF,TGTGCCAGCAGCTTACTAGCCTCTGAGGGGGAGCAGTACTTC
.,.,TRBJ1-1,TRBV11-2,CASSQTPDTEAFF,TGTGCCAGCAGCCAGACTCCCGACACTGAAGCTTTCTTT
large,TRBD2,TRBJ2-7,TRBV7-2,CASSFGAGAYEQYF,TGTGCCAGCAGCTTCGGAGCGGGAGCTTACGAGCAGTACTTC